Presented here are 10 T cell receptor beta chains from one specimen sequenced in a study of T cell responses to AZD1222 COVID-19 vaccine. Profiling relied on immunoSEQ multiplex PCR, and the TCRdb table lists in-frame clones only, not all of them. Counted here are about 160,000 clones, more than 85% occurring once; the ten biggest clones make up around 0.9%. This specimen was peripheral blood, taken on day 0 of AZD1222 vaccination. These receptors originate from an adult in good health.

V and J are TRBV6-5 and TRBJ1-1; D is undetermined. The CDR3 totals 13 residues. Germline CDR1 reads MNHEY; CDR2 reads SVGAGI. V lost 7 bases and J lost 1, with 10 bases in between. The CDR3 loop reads CASMFSWNTEAFF. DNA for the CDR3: TGTGCCAGCATGTTTTCGTGGAACACTGAAGCTTTCTTT.

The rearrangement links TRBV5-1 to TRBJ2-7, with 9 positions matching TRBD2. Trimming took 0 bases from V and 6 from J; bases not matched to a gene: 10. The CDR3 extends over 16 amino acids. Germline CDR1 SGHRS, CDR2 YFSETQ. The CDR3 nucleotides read TGCGCCAGCAGCTTGGGGCGGGGGGGATCCCACCTCGAGCAGTACTTC. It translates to CASSLGRGGSHLEQYF.

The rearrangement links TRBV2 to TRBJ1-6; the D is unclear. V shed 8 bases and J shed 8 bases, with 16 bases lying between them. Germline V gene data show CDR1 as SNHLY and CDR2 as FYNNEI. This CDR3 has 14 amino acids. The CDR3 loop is CASLRQFVDSPLHF. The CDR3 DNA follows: TGTGCCAGCCTCCGCCAGTTTGTTGATTCACCCCTCCACTTT.

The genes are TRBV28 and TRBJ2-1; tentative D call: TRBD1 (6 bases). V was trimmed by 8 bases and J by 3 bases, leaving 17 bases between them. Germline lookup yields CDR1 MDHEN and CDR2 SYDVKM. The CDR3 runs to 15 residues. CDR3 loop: CASGTNRAGYNEQFF. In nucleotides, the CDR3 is TGTGCCAGCGGTACTAACAGGGCCGGCTACAATGAGCAGTTCTTC.

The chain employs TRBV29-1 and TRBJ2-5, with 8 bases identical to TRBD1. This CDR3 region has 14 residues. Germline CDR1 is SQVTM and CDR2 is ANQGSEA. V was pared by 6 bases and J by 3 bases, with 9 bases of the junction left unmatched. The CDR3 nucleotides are TGCAGCGTATTAAGACAGGGGCGGAAAGAGACCCAGTACTTC. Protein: CSVLRQGRKETQYF.

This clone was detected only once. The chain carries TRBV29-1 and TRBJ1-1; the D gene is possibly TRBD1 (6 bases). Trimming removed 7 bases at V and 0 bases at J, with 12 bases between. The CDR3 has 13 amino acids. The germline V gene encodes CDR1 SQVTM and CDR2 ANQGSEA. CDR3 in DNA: TGCAGCGGGACGGGACACCTGAACACTGAAGCTTTCTTT. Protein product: CSGTGHLNTEAFF.

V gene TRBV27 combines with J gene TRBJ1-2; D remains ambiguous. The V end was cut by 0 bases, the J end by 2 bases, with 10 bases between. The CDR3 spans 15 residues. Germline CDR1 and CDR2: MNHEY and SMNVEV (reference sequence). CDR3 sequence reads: CASSLSGYGNYGYTF. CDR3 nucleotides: TGTGCCAGCAGTTTATCAGGGTATGGAAACTATGGCTACACCTTC.

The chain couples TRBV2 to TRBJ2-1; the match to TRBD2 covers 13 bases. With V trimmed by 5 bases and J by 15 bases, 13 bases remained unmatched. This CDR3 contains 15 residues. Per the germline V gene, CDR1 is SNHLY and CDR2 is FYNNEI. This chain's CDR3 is CASSSTSGGAGSSFF. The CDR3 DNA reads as TGTGCCAGCAGTTCAACTAGCGGGGGGGCCGGGTCCTCGTTCTTC.

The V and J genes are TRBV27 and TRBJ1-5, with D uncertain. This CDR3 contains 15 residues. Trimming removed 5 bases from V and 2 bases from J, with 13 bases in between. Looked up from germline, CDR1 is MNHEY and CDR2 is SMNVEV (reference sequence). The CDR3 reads CASSPPKGRNQPQHF. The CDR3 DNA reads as TGTGCCAGCAGTCCGCCAAAAGGGCGCAATCAGCCCCAGCATTTT.

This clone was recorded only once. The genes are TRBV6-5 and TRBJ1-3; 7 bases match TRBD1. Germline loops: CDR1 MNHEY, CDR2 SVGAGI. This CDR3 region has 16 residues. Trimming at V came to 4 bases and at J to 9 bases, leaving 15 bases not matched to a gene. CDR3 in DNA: TGTGCCAGCAGTTCATCGACAGGGCCGCCCTGGGGCACCATATATTTT. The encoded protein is CASSSSTGPPWGTIYF.